This record looks at one T cell receptor (beta chain) sequence and its context. With 3 bases removed from V and 0 bases from J, the gap between germline ends came to 15 bases. The CDR3 is made up of 16 amino acids. Germline CDR1 GTSNPN, CDR2 SVGIG (reference sequence). This entry comes from a study of blood T cell repertoires in COVID-19. Repertoires were generated with immunoSEQ multiplex PCR, while TCRdb's copy carries only in-frame clones and drops some. This sample has 200,000 to 300,000 clones, with about nine tenths found just once. The sequence derives from a man aged 55 to 69 who had recovered from COVID-19. Sequencing was carried out using peripheral blood. The V and J genes are TRBV30 and TRBJ1-5; D is perhaps TRBD1 (5 bases). The CDR3, as DNA: TGTGCCTGGAGAGGACCAGGGATAAATAGCAATCAGCCCCAGCATTTT. Its protein is CAWRGPGINSNQPQHF.